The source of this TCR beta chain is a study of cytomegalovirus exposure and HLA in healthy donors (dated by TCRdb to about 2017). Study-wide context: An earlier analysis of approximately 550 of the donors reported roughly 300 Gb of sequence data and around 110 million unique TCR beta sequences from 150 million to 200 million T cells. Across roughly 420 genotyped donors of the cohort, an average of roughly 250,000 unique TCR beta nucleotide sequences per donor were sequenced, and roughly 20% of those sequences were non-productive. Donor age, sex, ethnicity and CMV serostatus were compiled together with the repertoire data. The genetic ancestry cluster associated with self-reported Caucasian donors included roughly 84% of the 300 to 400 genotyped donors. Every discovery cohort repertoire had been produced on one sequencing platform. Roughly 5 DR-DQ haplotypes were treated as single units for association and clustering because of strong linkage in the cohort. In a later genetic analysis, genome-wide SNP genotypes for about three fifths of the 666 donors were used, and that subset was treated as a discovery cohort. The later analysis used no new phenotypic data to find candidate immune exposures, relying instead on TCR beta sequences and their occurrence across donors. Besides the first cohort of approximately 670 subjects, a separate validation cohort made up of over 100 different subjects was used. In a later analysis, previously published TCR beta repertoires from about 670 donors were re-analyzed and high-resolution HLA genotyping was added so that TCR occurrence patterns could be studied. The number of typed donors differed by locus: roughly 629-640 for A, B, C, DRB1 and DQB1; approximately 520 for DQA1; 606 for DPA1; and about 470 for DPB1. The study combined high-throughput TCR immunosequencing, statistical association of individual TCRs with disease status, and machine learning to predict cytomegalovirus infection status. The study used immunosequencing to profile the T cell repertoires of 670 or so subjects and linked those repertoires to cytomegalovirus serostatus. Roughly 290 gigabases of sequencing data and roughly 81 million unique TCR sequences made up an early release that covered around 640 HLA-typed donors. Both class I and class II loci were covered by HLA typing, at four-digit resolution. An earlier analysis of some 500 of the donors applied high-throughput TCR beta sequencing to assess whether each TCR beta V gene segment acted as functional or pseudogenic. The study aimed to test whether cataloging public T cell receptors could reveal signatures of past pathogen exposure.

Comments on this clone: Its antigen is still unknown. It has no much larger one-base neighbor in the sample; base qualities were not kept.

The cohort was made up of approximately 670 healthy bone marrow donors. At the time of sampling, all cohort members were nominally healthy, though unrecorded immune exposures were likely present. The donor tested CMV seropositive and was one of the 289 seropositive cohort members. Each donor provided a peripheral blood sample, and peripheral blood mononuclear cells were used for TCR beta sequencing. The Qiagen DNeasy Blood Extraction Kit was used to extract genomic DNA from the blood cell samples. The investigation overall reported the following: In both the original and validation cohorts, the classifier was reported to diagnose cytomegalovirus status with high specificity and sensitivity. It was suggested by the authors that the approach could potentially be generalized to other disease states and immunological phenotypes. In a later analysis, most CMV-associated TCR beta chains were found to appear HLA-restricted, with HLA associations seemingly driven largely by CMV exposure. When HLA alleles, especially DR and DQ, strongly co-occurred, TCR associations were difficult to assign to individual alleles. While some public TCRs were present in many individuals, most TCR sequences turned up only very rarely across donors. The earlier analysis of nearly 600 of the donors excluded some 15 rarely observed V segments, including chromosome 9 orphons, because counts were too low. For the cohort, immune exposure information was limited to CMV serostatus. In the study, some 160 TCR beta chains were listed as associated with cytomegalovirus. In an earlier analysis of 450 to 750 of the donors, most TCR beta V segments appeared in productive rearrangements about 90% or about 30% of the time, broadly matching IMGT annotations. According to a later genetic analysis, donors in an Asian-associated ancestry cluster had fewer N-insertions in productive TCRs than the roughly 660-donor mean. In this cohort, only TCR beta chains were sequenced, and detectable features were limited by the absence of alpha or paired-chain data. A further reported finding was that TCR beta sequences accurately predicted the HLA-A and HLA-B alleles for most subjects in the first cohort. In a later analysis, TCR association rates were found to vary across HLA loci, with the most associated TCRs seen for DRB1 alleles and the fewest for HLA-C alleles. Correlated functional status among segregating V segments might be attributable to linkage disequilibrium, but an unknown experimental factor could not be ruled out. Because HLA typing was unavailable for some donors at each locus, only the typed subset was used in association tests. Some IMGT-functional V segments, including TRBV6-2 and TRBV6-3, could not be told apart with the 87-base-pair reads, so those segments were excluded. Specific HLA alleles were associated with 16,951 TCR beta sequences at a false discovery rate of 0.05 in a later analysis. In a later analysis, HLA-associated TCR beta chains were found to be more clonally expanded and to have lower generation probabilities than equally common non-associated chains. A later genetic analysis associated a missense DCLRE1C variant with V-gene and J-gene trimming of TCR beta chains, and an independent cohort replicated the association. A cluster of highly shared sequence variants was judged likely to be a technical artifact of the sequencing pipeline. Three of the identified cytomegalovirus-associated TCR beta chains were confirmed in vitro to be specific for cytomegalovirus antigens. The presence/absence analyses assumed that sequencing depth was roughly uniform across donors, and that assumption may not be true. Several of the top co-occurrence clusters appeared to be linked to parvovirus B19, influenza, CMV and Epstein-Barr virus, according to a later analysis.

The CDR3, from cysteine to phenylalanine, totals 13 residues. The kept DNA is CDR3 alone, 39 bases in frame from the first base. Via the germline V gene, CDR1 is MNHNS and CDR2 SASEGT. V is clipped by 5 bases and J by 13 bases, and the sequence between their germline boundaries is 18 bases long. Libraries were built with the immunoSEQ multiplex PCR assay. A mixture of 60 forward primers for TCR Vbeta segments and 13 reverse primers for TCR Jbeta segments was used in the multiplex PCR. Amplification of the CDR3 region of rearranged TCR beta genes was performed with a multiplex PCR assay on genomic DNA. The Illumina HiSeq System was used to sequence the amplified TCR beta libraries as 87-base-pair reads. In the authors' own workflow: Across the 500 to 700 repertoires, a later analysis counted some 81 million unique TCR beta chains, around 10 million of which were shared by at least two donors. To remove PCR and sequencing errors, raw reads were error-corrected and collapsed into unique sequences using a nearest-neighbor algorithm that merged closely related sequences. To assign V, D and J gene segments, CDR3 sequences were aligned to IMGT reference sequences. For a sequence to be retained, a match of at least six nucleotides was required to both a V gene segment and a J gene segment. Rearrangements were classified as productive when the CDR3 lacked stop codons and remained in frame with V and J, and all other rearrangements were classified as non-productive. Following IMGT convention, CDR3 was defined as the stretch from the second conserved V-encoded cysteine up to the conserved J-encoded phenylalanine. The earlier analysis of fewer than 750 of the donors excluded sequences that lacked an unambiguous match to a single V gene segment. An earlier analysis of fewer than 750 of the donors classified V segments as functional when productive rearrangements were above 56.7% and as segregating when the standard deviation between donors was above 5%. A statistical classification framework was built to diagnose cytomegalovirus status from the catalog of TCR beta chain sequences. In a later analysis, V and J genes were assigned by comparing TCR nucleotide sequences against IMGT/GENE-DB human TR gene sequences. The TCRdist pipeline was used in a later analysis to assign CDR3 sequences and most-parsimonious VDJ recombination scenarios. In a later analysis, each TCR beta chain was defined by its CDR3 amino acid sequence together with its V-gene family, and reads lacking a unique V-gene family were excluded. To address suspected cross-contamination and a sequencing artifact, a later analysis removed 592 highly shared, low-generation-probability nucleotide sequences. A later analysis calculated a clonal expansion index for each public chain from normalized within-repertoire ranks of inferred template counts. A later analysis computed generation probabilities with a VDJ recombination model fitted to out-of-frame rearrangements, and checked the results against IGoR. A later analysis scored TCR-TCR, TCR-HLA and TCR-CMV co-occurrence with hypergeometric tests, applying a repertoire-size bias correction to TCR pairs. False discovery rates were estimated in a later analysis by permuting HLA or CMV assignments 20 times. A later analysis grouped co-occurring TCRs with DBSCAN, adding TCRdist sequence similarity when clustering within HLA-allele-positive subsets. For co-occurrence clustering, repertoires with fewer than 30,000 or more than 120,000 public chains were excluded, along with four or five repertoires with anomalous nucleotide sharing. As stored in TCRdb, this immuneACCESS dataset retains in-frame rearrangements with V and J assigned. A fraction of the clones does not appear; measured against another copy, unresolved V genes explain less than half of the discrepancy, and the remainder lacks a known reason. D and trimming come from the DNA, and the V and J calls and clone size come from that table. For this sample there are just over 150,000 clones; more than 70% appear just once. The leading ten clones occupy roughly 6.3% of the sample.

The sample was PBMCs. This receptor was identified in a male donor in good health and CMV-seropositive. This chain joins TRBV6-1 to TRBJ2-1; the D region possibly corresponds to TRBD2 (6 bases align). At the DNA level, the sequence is TGTGCCAGCAGTCCCCCCTGGAGGGGAAAACAGTTCTTC. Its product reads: CASSPPWRGKQFF.